Presented here are 8 T cell receptor beta chains from one specimen sequenced in a study of blood T cells in healthy people across ages. A J-beta primer mix and a sample-barcoded 5' primer were used in a second PCR of about 7 to 12 cycles. TCRdb reanalysed the 5' RACE reads using MiXCR and keeps one entry per CDR3 protein. The repertoire holds roughly 800,000 distinct CDR3 sequences, more than 45% seen once, with about 20% in the top ten. The sample was blood. Receptor source: a young man in good health.

The chain is built from TRBV27 and TRBJ2-3; no definite D call. Per the germline V gene, CDR1 is MNHEY and CDR2 is SMNVEV (reference sequence). V was trimmed by 2 bases and J by 0 bases, leaving 6 bases between them. The CDR3 covers 14 residues. The CDR3 loop reads CASSLMGSTDTQYF. In DNA form, the CDR3 reads TGTGCCAGCAGTTTAATGGGGAGCACAGATACGCAGTATTTT.

The rearrangement joins TRBV7-2 to TRBJ2-5; D possibly corresponds to TRBD2 (5 bases). Germline V CDR1 and CDR2: SGHTA, FQGNSA. V was cut by 4 bases and J by 7 bases, with 13 bases left in between. This CDR3 spans 13 amino acids. This CDR3 reads CASSSLVLGTQYF. In DNA form, the CDR3 reads TGTGCCAGCAGCTCACTAGTCTTAGGGACCCAGTACTTC.

This chain links TRBV7-2 with TRBJ1-2; TRBD1 agrees at 9 bases. V shed 5 bases and J 8 bases; nucleotides not matched to a gene: 15. Per the germline V gene, CDR1 is SGHTA and CDR2 is FQGNSA. This CDR3 is built from 16 residues. Here the CDR3 DNA reads TGTGCCAGCAGCCCAATTACCGGGACAGGGATGAGGGGCTACACCTTC. Protein: CASSPITGTGMRGYTF.

The chain employs TRBV6-2 or TRBV6-3 and TRBJ2-1; 13 bases match TRBD2. Trimming took 5 bases from V and 8 from J; bases not matched to a gene: 9. Germline-derived CDR1 and CDR2 are MNHEY and SVGEGT. CDR3 length equals 16 residues. Here the CDR3 reads CASSDWTSGRQDEQFF. The CDR3 nucleotides read TGTGCCAGCAGTGACTGGACTAGCGGGAGACAGGATGAGCAGTTCTTC.

In its sample, this clonotype was seen once. At one of its ends the junction is not consistent with the germline gene, which may arise from a read error. This chain uses TRBV12-3 or TRBV12-4 with TRBJ2-1; D call uncertain. CDR3 size: 12 residues. The CDR3 reads CTSSYSSNEQFF. The CDR3 DNA is TGTACCAGCAGTTATTCTAGCAATGAGCAGTTCTTC.

This sequence joins TRBV15 and TRBJ2-1, with D perhaps matching TRBD1 or TRBD2 (6 bases each). This CDR3 has 16 amino acids. V shed 8 bases and J shed 7 bases, with 24 bases lying between them. The germline gives CDR1 LNHNV, CDR2 YYDKDF (reference sequence). The CDR3 region is CATYGGQRGALNEQFF. Written as DNA, the CDR3 is TGTGCCACCTACGGAGGCCAGAGGGGGGCTTTAAATGAGCAGTTCTTC.

V is TRBV28 and J is TRBJ2-1; TRBD1 agrees at 10 bases. J was trimmed by 8 bases and V by 2 bases; bases with no gene match: 9. CDR3 size: 16 residues. Germline assignment: CDR1 MDHEN and CDR2 SYDVKM. CDR3 in DNA: TGTGCCAGCAGTTTACCCGTGACAGGGGGCTCATATGAGCAGTTCTTC. Translating gives CASSLPVTGGSYEQFF.

V is TRBV20-1 and J is TRBJ2-5; D gene ambiguous. Germline CDR1 and CDR2: DFQATT and SNEGSKA (reference sequence). The V end lost 0 bases, the J end lost 11 bases, and 16 bases lay between the germline ends. The CDR3 runs to 13 residues. The DNA for the CDR3 is TGCAGTGCTAGAGAGGGTACAGAACTGACGCAGTACTTC. This codes for CSAREGTELTQYF.